This entry concerns a single T cell receptor beta chain. The CDR3 runs to 11 residues. Germline V lookup: CDR1 MDHEN, CDR2 SYDVKM. With 3 bases removed from V and 8 bases from J, the gap between germline ends came to 7 bases. These data belong to a study of cytomegalovirus exposure and HLA in healthy donors. Primers included in the PCR were 60 Vbeta and 13 Jbeta primers. The method was immunoSEQ multiplex PCR; TCRdb's version includes in-frame clones alone and lacks a portion of them. The sample shows around 110,000 clones, over 50% of them seen only once. The rearrangement links TRBV28 to TRBJ1-2; D remains unclear. The sequenced material came from PBMCs. This TCR was sampled from a woman aged 40-49 years in good health and CMV-seropositive. CDR3 bases: TGTGCCAGCAGTTTCCTGAGGGGCTACACCTTC. Its translation: CASSFLRGYTF.